This T cell receptor (beta chain) emerged from a study of blood T cell repertoires in COVID-19. Unmatched junction bases numbered 5, after V lost 2 bases and J lost 8 bases. Germline CDR1 is LGHDT and CDR2 is YNNKEL (reference sequence). The CDR3 runs 14 residues. The authors' processing: Amplification of reference gene primers provided the estimated nucleated cell counts. TCRdb's copy holds only in-frame clones and misses some; the assay was immunoSEQ multiplex PCR. V, J and clone size are those of that table, while D and trimming were read from the DNA. The table includes fewer than 200,000 clones, approximately 84% detected once.

Sequenced sample: peripheral blood. The gene calls are TRBV3-1 (or the pseudogene TRBV3-2) and TRBJ2-1; 8 nucleotides line up with TRBD2. The source is a human donor in a cohort sampled during active COVID-19. CDR3 protein: CASSQSAGVYEQFF. In DNA, the CDR3 is TGTGCCAGCAGCCAATCAGCGGGGGTATATGAGCAGTTCTTC.